This TCR beta chain comes out of a study of shared clonotypes between healthy human individuals. Looked up from germline, CDR1 is MGHDK and CDR2 is SYGVNS. The length of the CDR3 is 15 residues. V shed 5 bases and J shed 0 bases, with 10 bases lying between them. Clones were sequenced by immunoSEQ multiplex PCR, and TCRdb holds only the in-frame ones, with some missing. The data contain millions of clones, roughly 94% of them singletons. The chain recombines TRBV25-1 with TRBJ1-4, with no clear D. The clonotype comes from a man aged 18 to 29 in good health. Sequenced sample: naive CD4+ T cells sorted from blood. The subset was: CD45RA+ positively selected. Here the CDR3 reads CASSLISTTNEKLFF. In DNA form, the CDR3 reads TGTGCCAGCAGTCTTATTTCGACAACTAATGAAAAACTGTTTTTT. Combining the CDR3 with reference TRBV25-1 and TRBJ1-4 gives the whole variable domain EADIYQTPRYLVIGTGKKITLECSQTMGHDKMYWYQQDPGMELHLIHYSYGVNSTEKGDLSSESTVSRIRTEHFPLTLESARPSHTSQYLCASSLISTTNEKLFFGSGTQLSVL.